One T cell receptor beta chain is described in this entry. The data originate from a study of technical replicates of blood from a few donors. This CDR3 is 14 amino acids long. With V trimmed by 0 bases and J by 10 bases, 7 bases remained unmatched. The germline V gene has CDR1 SGDLS and CDR2 YYNGEE. Measured with immunoSEQ multiplex PCR; TCRdb has only the in-frame clones, and not every one. Found here are tens of thousands of clones, about 96% of them singletons; the top ten hold 0.2% to 0.3%. The clonotype was recovered from a human donor in good health. This rearrangement joins TRBV9 to TRBJ2-3; 8 bases line up with TRBD2. The sequencing input was T cells isolated from PBMCs. CDR3: CASSVGPGREAQYF. CDR3 DNA sequence: TGTGCCAGCAGCGTAGGGCCGGGGCGGGAGGCGCAGTATTTT.